This T cell receptor beta chain was profiled in a study of Ad26.COV2.S vaccination and SARS-CoV-2 variants. Study at large: By the intramuscular route, Ad26.COV2.S was given once, or twice 56 days apart. Study-level results: For non-spike TCRs, breadth in vaccine recipients resembled that in placebo recipients. Compared with placebo recipients, vaccine recipients had higher spike-specific TCR breadth.

Repertoires were generated with immunoSEQ multiplex PCR, while TCRdb's copy carries only in-frame clones and drops some. This table has about 400,000 clones, roughly nine tenths appearing once. This clone was found a few times. No antigen is known for it. The length of the CDR3 is 13 residues. CDR1 and CDR2 (germline): LNHDA, SQIVND (reference sequence). Deletions cut 4 bases from V and 1 base from J, with 7 bases between. Treatment meaning: roughly 18 received Ad26.COV2.S at low or high dose, single or two shots; about 5 received placebo; per-sample allocation not given. All samples were drawn on day 63, counting from the first vaccine or placebo injection.

The material sequenced was peripheral blood, taken in a trial of Ad26.COV2.S vaccine versus placebo. The rearrangement links TRBV19 to TRBJ1-1; D call uncertain. The TCR sequence derives from a person between 18 and 60 years old who received the Ad26.COV2.S COVID-19 vaccine or a placebo. The CDR3: CASSTQGNTEAFF. CDR3 nucleotide sequence: TGTGCCAGTAGTACTCAAGGGAACACTGAAGCTTTCTTT.